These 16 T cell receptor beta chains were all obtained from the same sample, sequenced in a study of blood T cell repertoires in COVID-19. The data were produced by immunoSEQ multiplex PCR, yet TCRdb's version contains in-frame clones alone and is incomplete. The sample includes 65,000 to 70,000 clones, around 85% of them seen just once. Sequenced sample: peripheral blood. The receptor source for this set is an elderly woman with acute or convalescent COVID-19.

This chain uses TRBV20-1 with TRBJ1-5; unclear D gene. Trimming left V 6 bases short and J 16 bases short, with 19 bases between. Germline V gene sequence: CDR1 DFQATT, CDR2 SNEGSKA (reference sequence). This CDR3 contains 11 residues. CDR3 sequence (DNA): TGCAGTGCCGCACCTCCGGACTCTGGCCATTTT. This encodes CSAAPPDSGHF.

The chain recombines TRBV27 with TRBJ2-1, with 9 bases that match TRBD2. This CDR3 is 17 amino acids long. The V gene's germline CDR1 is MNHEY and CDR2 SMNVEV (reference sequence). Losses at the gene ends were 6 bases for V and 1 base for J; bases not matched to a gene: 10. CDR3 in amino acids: CASSRMLLAGSYNEQFF. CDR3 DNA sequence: TGTGCCAGCAGCCGCATGCTGCTAGCGGGGTCCTACAATGAGCAGTTCTTC.

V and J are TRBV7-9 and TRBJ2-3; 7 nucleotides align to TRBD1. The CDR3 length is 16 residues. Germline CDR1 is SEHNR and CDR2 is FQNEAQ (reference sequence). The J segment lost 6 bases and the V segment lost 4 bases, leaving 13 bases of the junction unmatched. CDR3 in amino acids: CASSSRGTASSDTQYF. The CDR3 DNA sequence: TGTGCCAGCAGCTCGCGAGGGACAGCCAGCTCGGATACGCAGTATTTT.

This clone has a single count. As DNA, the CDR3 is TGTGCCGTAAAATTAAGCGGGGTAGCGGGAGAGACCCAGTACTTC. Amino acids: CAVKLSGVAGETQYF. This rearrangement joins TRBV28 to TRBJ2-5; 7 positions agree with TRBD2. The CDR3 is made up of 15 amino acids. The germline V gene encodes CDR1 MDHEN and CDR2 SYDVKM. V lost 11 bases, J lost 4 bases, and 16 bases stayed unmatched. Full variable domain (missing parts from reference TRBV28 and TRBJ2-5): DVKVTQSSRYLVKRTGEKVFLECVQDMDHENMFWYRQDPGLGLRLIYFSYDVKMKEKGDIPEGYSVSREKKERFSLILESASTNQTSMYLCAVKLSGVAGETQYFGPGTRLLVL.

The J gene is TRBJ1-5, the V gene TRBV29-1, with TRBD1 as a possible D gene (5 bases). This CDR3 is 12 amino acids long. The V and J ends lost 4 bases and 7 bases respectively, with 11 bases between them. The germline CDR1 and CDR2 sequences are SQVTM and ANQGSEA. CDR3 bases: TGCAGCGTTGGGGGCGCAGGACAGCCCCAGCATTTT. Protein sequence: CSVGGAGQPQHF.

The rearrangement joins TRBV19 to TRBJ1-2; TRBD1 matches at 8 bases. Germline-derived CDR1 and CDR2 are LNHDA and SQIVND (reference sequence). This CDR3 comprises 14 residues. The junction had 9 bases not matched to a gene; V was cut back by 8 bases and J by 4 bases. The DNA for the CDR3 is TGTGCCAGTTCCCAGGGGGCGCGGATCTATGGCTACACCTTC. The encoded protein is CASSQGARIYGYTF.

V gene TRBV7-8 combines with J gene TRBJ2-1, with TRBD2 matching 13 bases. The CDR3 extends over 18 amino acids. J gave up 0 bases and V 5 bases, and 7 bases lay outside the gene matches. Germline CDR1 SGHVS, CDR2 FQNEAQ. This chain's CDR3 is CASSAGLAGRISYNEQFF. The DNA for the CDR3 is TGTGCCAGCAGCGCGGGACTAGCGGGGCGGATCTCCTACAATGAGCAGTTCTTC.

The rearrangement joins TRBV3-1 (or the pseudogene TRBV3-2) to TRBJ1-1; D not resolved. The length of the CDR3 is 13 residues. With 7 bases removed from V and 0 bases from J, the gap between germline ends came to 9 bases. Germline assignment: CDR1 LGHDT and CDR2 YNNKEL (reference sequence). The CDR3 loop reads CASTYHLNTEAFF. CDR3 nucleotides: TGTGCCAGCACCTATCATCTGAACACTGAAGCTTTCTTT.

The CDR3 loop reads CASSGTVTGIANYGYTF. CDR3 in DNA: TGTGCCAGCAGCGGTACGGTTACGGGGATAGCTAACTATGGCTACACCTTC. This chain joins TRBV9 and TRBJ1-2; D is unclear. Trimming left V 3 bases short and J 0 bases short, with 18 bases between. Germline V lookup: CDR1 SGDLS, CDR2 YYNGEE. The CDR3 has 17 residues. Variable domain in full (rest from reference TRBV9 and TRBJ1-2): DSGVTQTPKHLITATGQRVTLRCSPRSGDLSVYWYQQSLDQGLQFLIQYYNGEERAKGNILERFSAQQFPDLHSELNLSSLELGDSALYFCASSGTVTGIANYGYTFGSGTRLTVV.

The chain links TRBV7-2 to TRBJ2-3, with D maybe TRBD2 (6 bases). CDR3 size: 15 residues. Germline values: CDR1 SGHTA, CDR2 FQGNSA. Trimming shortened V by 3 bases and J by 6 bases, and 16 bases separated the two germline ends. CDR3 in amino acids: CASSFEPAGWDTQYF. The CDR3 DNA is TGTGCCAGCAGCTTCGAGCCGGCGGGATGGGATACGCAGTATTTT.

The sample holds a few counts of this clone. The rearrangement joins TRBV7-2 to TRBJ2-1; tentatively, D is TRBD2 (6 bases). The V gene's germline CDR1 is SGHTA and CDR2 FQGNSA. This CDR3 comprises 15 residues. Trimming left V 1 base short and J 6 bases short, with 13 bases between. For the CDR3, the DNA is TGTGCCAGCAGCTTAGATCGACTAGTGCCCAATGAGCAGTTCTTC. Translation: CASSLDRLVPNEQFF. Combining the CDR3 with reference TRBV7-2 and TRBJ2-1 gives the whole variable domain GAGVSQSPSNKVTEKGKDVELRCDPISGHTALYWYRQSLGQGLEFLIYFQGNSAPDKSGLPSDRFSAERTGGSVSTLTIQRTQQEDSAVYLCASSLDRLVPNEQFFGPGTRLTVL.

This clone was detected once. The DNA for the CDR3 is TGCGCCAGCAGCTTGGGGGGGGCAGATACGCAGTATTTT. Protein: CASSLGGADTQYF. The genes are TRBV5-1 and TRBJ2-3, with a possible D match to TRBD2 (6 bases). Between the trimmed V and J ends, which lost 0 bases and 4 bases, there was a span of 6 bases. In germline, CDR1 is SGHRS, CDR2 YFSETQ. The CDR3 totals 13 residues.

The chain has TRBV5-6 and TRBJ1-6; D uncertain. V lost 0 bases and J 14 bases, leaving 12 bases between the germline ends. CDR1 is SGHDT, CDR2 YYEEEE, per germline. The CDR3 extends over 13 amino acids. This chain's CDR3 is CASSLEGAVTLHF. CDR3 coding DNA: TGTGCCAGCAGCTTGGAGGGAGCTGTCACCCTCCACTTT.

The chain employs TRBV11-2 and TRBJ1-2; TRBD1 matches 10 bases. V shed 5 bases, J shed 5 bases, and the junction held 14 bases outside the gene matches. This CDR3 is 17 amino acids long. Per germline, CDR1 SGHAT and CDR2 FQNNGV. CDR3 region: CASSPIVDRGRRYGYTF. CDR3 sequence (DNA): TGTGCCAGCAGCCCAATCGTGGACAGGGGGAGGAGGTATGGCTACACCTTC.

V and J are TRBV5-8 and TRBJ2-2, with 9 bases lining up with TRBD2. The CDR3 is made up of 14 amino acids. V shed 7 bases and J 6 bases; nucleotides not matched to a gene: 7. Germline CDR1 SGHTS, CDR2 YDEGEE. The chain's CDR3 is CASGRGLAAGELFF. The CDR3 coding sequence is TGTGCCAGCGGGAGGGGACTAGCAGCCGGGGAGCTGTTTTTT.

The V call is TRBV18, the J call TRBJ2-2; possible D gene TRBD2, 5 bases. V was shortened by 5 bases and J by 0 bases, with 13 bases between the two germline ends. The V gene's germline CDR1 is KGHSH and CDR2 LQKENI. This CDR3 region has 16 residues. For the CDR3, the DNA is TGTGCCAGCTCATTAGCGCTAGCAGCGAACACCGGGGAGCTGTTTTTT. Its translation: CASSLALAANTGELFF.